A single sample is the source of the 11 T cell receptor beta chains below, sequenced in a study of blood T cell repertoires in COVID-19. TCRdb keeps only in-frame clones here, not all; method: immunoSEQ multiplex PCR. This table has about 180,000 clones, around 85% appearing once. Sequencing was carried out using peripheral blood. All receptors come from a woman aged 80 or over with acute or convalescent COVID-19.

The CDR3 region has the DNA TGTGCCATCAGTGAGTCCGGGACAGGGTTGACTGAAGCTTTCTTT. It is translated as CAISESGTGLTEAFF. The genes are TRBV10-3 and TRBJ1-1; 9 bases match TRBD1. The CDR3 has 15 residues. The germline gives CDR1 ENHRY, CDR2 SYGVKD. Unmatched junction bases numbered 4, after V lost 0 bases and J lost 5 bases.

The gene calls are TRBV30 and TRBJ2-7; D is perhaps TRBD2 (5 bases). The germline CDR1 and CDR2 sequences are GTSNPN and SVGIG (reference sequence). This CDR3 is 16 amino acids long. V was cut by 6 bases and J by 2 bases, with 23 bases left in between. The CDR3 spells CACQPLGRMGAYEQYF. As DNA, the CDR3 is TGTGCCTGCCAACCCCTGGGGAGAATGGGCGCCTACGAGCAGTACTTC.

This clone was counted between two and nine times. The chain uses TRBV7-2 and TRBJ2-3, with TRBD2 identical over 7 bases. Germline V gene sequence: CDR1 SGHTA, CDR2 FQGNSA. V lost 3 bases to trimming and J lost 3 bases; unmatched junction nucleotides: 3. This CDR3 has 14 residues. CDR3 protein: CASSFRGRTDTQYF. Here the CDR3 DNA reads TGTGCCAGCAGCTTCCGCGGGAGAACAGATACGCAGTATTTT.

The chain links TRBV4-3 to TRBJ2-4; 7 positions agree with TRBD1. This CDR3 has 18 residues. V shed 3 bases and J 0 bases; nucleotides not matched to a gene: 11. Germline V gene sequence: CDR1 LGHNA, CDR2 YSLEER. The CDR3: CASSQGQPRTLAKNIQYF. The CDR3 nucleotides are TGCGCCAGCAGCCAGGGACAGCCGCGGACACTAGCCAAAAACATTCAGTACTTC.

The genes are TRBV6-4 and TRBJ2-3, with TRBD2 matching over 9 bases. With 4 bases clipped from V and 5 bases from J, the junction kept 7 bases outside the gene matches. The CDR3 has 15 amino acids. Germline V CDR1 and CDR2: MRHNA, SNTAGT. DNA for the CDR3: TGTGCCAGCAGTGTCGCGGGAGGGCGGGGAGATACGCAGTATTTT. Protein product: CASSVAGGRGDTQYF.

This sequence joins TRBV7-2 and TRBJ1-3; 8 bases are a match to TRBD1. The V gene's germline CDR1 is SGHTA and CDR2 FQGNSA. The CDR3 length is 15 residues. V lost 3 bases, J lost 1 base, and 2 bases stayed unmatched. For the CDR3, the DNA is TGTGCCAGCAGCTTCAGGGGGCTTTCTGGAAACACCATATATTTT. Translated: CASSFRGLSGNTIYF.

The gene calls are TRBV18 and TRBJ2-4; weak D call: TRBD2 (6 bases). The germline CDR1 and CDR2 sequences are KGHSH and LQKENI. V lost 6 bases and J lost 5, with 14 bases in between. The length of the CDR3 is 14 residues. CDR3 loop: CASSPSEGQNIQYF. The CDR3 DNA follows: TGTGCCAGCTCTCCGTCGGAGGGACAAAACATTCAGTACTTC.

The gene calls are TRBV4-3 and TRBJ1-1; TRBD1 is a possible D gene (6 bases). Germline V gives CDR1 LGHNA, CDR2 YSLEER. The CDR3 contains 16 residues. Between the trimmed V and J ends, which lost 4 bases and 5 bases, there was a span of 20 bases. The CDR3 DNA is TGCGCCAGCAGCCTCCGACCTGCAGGGGCAGGTACTGAAGCTTTCTTT. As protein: CASSLRPAGAGTEAFF.

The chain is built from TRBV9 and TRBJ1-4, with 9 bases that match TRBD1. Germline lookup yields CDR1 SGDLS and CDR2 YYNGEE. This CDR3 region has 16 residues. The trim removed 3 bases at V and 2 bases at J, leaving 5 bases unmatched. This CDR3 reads CASSARTGDTNEKLFF. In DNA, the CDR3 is TGTGCCAGCAGCGCCCGGACAGGGGACACTAATGAAAAACTGTTTTTT.

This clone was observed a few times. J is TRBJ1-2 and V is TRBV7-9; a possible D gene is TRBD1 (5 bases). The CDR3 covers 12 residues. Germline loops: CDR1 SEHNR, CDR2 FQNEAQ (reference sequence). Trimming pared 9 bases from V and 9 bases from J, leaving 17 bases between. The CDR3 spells CASTYRDLSYTF. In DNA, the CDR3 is TGTGCCAGTACCTACCGGGACTTGAGCTACACCTTC.

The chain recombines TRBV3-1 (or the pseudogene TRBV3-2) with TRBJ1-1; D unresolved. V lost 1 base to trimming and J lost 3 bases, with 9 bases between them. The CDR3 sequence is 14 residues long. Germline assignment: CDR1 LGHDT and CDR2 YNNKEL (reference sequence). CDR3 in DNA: TGTGCCAGCAGCCAAGTATCGGGGTACACTGAAGCTTTCTTT. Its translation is CASSQVSGYTEAFF.